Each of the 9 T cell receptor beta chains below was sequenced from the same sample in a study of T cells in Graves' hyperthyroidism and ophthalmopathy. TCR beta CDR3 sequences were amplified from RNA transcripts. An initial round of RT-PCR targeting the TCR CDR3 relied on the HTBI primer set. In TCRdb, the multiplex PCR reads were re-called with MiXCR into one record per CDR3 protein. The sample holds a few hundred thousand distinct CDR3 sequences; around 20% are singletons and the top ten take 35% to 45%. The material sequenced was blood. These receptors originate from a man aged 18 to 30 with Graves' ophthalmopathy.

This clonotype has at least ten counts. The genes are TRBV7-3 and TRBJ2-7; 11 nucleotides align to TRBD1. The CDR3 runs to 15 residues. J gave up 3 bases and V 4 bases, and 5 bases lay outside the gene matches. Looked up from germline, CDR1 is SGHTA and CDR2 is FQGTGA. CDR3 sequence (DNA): TGTGCCAGCAGCTATTCCGGGACAGGGGGCTACGAGCAGTACTTC. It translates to CASSYSGTGGYEQYF.

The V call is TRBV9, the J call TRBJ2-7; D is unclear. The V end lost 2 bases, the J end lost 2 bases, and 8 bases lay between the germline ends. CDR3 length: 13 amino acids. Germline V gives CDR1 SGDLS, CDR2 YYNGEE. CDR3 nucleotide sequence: TGTGCCAGCAGCGTGACGGGCACCTACGAGCAGTACTTC. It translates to CASSVTGTYEQYF.

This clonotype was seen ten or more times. The CDR3 sequence: CASIAGGRDEQFF. The CDR3 DNA reads as TGTGCCAGCATAGCGGGGGGGCGGGATGAGCAGTTCTTC. The V gene is TRBV12-3 or TRBV12-4, the J gene TRBJ2-1, with 11 bases matching TRBD2. The length of the CDR3 is 13 residues. V shed 7 bases, J shed 8 bases, and the junction held 4 bases outside the gene matches.

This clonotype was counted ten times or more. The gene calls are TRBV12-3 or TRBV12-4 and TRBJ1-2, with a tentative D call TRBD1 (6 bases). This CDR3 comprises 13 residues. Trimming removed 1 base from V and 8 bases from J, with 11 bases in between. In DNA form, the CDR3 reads TGTGCCAGCAGTTTAGTACAGGGAGGCGGCTACACCTTC. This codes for CASSLVQGGGYTF.

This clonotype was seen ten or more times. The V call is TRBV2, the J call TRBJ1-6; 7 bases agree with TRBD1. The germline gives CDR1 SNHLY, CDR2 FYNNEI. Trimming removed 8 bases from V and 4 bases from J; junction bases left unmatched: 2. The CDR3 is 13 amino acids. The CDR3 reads CASAGQYNSPLHF. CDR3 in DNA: TGTGCCAGCGCGGGACAGTATAATTCACCCCTCCACTTT.

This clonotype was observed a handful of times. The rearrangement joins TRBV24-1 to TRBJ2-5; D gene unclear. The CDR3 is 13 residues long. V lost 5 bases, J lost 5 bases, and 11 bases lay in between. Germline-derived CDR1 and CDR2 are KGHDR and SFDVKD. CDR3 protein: CATSGHIGETQYF. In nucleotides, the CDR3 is TGTGCCACCAGTGGTCACATTGGGGAGACCCAGTACTTC.

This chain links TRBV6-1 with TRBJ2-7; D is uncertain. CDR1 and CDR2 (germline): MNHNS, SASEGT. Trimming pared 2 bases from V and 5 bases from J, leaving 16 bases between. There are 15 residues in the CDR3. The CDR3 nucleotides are TGTGCCAGCAGTGAATGGCGATCGCCCGGCCACGAGCAGTACTTC. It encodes CASSEWRSPGHEQYF.

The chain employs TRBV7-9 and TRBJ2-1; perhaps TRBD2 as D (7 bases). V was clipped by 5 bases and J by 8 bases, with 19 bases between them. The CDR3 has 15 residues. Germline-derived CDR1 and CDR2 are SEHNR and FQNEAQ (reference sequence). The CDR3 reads CASSMTGGAMDEQFF. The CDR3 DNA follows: TGTGCCAGCAGCATGACTGGGGGGGCGATGGATGAGCAGTTCTTC.

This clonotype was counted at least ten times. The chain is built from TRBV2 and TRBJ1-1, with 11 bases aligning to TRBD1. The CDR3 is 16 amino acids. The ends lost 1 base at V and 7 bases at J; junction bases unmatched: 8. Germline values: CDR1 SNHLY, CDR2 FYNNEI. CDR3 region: CASSEGWTDRGLEAFF. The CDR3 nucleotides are TGTGCCAGCAGTGAAGGATGGACGGACAGGGGGCTTGAAGCTTTCTTT.